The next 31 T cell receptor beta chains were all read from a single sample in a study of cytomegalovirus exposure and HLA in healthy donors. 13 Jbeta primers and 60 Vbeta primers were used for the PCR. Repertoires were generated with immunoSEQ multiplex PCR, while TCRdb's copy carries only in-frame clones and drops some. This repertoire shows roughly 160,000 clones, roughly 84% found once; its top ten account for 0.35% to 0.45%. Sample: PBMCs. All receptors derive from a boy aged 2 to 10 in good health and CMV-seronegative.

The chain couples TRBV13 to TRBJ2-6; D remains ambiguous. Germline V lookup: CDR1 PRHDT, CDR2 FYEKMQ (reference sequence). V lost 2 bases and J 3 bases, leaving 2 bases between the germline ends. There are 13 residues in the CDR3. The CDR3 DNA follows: TGTGCCAGCAGCTTACGTGGGGCCAACGTCCTGACTTTC. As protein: CASSLRGANVLTF. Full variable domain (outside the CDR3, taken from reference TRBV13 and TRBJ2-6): AAGVIQSPRHLIKEKRETATLKCYPIPRHDTVYWYQQGPGQDPQFLISFYEKMQSDKGSIPDRFSAQQFSDYHSELNMSSLELGDSALYFCASSLRGANVLTFGAGSRLTVL.

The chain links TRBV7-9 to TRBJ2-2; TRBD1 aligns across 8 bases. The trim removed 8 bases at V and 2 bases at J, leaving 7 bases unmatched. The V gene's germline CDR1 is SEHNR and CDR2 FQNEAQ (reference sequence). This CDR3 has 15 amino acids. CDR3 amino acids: CASQWTGYNTGELFF. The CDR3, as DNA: TGTGCCAGCCAGTGGACAGGGTATAACACCGGGGAGCTGTTTTTT.

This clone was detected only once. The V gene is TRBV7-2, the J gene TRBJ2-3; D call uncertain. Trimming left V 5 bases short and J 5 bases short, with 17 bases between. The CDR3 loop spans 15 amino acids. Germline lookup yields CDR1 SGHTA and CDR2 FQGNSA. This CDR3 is CASSPQTGLLDTQYF. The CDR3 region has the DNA TGTGCCAGCAGCCCCCAGACTGGCCTTCTAGATACGCAGTATTTT.

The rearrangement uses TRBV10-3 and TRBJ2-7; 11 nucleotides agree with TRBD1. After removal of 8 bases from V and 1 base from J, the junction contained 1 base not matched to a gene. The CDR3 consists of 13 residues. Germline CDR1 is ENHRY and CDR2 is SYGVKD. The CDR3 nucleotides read TGTGCCATCGGACAGGGGGCTTCCTACGAGCAGTACTTC. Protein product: CAIGQGASYEQYF.

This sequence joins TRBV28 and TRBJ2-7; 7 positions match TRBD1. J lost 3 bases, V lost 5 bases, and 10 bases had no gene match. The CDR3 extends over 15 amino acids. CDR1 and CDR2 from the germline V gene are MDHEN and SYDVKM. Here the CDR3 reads CASSGSGTALYEQYF. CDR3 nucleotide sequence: TGTGCCAGCAGTGGGTCCGGGACAGCTCTCTACGAGCAGTACTTC.

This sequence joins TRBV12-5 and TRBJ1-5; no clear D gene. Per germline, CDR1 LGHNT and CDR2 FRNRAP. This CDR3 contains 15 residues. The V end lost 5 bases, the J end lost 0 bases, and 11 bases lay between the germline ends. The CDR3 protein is CASGTPDRSNQPQHF. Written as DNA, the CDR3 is TGTGCTAGTGGTACCCCAGATCGTAGCAATCAGCCCCAGCATTTT.

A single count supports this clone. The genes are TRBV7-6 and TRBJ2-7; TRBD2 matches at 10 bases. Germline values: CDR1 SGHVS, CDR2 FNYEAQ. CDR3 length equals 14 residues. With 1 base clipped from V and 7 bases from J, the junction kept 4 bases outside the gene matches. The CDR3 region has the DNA TGTGCCAGCAGCTTAGAGCGGGAGGGCTGGGAGCAGTACTTC. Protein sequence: CASSLEREGWEQYF.

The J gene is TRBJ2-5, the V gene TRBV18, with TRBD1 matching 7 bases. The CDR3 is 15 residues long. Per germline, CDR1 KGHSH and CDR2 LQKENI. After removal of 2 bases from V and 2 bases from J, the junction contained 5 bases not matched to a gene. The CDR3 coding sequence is TGTGCCAGCTCACCAGGGACAGCCAAGCAAGAGACCCAGTACTTC. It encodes CASSPGTAKQETQYF.

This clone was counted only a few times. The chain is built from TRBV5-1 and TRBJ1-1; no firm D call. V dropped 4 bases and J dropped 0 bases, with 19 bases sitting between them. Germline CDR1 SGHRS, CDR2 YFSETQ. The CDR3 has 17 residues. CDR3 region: CASSPYLGRYLNTEAFF. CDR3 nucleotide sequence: TGCGCCAGCAGCCCCTATCTGGGGAGATACTTGAACACTGAAGCTTTCTTT. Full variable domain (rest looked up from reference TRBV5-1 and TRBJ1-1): KAGVTQTPRYLIKTRGQQVTLSCSPISGHRSVSWYQQTPGQGLQFLFEYFSETQRNKGNFPGRFSGRQFSNSRSEMNVSTLELGDSALYLCASSPYLGRYLNTEAFFGQGTRLTVV.

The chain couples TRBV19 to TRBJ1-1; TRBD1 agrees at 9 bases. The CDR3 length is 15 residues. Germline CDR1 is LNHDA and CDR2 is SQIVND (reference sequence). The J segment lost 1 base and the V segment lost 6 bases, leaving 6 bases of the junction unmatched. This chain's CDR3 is CASRRTGATNTEAFF. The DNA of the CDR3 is TGTGCCAGTAGGAGGACAGGGGCTACGAACACTGAAGCTTTCTTT.

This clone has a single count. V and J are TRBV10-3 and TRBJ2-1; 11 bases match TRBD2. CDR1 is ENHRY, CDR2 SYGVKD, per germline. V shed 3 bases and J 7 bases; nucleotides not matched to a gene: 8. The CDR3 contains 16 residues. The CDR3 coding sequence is TGTGCCATCAGTGAAGGGCTAGCGGGAGGTCGTAATGAGCAGTTCTTC. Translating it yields CAISEGLAGGRNEQFF.

CDR3 residues: CASSPIRGDEKLFF. The CDR3 nucleotides are TGTGCCAGCAGTCCGATCAGGGGTGATGAAAAACTGTTTTTT. The J gene is TRBJ1-4, the V gene TRBV4-2, with a possible D match to TRBD1 (6 bases). This CDR3 is 14 amino acids long. Germline CDR1 LGHNA, CDR2 YNFKEQ. Trimming took 6 bases from V and 6 from J, leaving 14 bases between them.

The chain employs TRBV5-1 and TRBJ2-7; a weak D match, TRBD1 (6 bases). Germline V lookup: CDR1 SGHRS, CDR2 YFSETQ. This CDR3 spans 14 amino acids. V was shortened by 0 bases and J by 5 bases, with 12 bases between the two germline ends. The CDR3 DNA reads TGCGCCAGCAGCTTGGTGGGGGCTCCCGACGAGCAGTACTTC. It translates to CASSLVGAPDEQYF.

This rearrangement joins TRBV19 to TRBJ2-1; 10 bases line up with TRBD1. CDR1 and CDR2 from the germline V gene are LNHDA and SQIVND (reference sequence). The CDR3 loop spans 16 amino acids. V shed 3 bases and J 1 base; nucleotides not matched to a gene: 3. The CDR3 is CASSIEDRGSYNEQFF. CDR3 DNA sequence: TGTGCCAGTAGTATCGAGGACAGGGGGTCCTACAATGAGCAGTTCTTC.

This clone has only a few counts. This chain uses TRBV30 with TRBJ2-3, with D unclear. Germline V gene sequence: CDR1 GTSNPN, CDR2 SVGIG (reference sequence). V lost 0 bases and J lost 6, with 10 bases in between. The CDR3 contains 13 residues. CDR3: CAWSVTPRDTQYF. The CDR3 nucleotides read TGTGCCTGGAGTGTAACCCCGAGGGATACGCAGTATTTT.

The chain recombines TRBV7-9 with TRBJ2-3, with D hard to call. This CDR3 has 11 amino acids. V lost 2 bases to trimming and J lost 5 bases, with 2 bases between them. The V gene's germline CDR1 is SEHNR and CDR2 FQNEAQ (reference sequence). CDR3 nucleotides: TGTGCCAGCAGCTTACAAGATACGCAGTATTTT. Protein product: CASSLQDTQYF.

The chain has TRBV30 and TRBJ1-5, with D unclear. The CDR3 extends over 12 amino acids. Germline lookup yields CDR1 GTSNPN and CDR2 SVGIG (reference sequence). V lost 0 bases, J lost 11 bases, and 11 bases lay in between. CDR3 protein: CAWSVSDLAQHF. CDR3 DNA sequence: TGTGCCTGGAGTGTATCGGACTTAGCCCAGCATTTT.

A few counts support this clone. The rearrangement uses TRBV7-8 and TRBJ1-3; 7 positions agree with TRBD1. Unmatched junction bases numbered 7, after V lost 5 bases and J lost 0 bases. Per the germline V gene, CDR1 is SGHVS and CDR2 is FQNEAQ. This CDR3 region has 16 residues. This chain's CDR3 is CASSITQGTSGNTIYF. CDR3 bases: TGTGCCAGCAGCATTACACAGGGGACCTCTGGAAACACCATATATTTT.

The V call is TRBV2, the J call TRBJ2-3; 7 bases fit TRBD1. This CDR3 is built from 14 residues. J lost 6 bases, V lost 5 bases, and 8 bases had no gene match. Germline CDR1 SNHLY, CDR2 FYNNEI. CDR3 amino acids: CASSYDRELDTQYF. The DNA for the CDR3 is TGTGCCAGCAGTTACGACAGGGAATTGGATACGCAGTATTTT.

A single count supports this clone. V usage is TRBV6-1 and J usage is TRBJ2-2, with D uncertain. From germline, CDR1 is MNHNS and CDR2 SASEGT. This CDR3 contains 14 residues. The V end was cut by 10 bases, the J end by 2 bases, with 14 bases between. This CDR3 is CAIVVQTNTGELFF. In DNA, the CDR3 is TGTGCCATCGTCGTCCAGACTAACACCGGGGAGCTGTTTTTT.

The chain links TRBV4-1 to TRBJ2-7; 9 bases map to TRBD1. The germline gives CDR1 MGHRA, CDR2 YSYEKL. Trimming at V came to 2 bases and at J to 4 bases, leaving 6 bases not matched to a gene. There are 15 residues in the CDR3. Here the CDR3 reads CASSQLGQGRYEQYF. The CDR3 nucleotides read TGCGCCAGCAGCCAACTCGGACAGGGGAGGTACGAGCAGTACTTC.

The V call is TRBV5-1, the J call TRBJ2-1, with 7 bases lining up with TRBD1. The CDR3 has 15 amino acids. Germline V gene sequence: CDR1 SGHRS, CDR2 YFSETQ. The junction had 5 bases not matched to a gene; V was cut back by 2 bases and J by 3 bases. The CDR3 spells CASSLGTAIYNEQFF. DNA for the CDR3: TGCGCCAGCAGCTTAGGGACAGCCATCTACAATGAGCAGTTCTTC. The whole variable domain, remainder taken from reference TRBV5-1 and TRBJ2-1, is KAGVTQTPRYLIKTRGQQVTLSCSPISGHRSVSWYQQTPGQGLQFLFEYFSETQRNKGNFPGRFSGRQFSNSRSEMNVSTLELGDSALYLCASSLGTAIYNEQFFGPGTRLTVL.

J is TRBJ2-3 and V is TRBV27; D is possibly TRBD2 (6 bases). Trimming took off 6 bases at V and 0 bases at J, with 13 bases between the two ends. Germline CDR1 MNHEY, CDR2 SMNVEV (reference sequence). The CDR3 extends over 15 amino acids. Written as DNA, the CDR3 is TGTGCCAGCAGACCAGGGACTTTTAGCACAGATACGCAGTATTTT. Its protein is CASRPGTFSTDTQYF.

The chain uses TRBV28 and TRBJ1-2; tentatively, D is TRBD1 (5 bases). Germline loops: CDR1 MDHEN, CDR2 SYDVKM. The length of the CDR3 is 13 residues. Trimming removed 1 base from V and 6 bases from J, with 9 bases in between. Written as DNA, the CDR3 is TGTGCCAGCAGTTTATTTCCAGGGCATGGCTACACCTTC. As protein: CASSLFPGHGYTF.

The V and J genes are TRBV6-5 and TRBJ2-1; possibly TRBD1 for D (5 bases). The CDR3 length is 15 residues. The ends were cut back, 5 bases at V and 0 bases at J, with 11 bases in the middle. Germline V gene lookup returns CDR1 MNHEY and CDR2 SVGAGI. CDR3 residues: CASSPRQSSYNEQFF. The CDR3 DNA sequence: TGTGCCAGCAGTCCCCGACAGAGCTCCTACAATGAGCAGTTCTTC.

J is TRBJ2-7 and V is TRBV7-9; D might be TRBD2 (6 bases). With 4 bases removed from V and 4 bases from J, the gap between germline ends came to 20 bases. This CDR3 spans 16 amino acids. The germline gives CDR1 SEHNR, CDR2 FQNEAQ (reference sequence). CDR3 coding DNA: TGTGCCAGCAGCTCCCCTCGGGGGAGCGCTATTTACGAGCAGTACTTC. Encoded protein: CASSSPRGSAIYEQYF.

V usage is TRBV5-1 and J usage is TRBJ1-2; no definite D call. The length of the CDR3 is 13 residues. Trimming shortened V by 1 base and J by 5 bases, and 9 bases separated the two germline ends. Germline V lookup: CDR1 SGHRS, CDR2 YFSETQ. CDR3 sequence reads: CASSLPGLYGYTF. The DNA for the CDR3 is TGCGCCAGCAGCTTGCCAGGCTTATATGGCTACACCTTC.

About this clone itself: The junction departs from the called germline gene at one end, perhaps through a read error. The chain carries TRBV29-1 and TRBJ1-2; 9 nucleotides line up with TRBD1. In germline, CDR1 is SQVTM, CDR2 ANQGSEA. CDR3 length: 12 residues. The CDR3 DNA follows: TGCAGCGTTCGGACAGGGGACTATGGCTACCCCTTC. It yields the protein CSVRTGDYGYPF.

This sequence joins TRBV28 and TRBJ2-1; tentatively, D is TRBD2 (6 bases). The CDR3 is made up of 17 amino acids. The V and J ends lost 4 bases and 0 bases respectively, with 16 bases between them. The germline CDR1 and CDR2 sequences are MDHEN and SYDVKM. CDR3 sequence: CASSSARLGSSYNEQFF. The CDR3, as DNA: TGTGCCAGCAGTTCCGCACGACTAGGGAGCTCCTACAATGAGCAGTTCTTC.

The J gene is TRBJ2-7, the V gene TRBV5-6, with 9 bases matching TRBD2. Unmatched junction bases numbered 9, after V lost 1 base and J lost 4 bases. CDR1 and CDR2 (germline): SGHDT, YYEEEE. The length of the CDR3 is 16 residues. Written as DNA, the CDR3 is TGTGCCAGCAGCTTGTTTTTAGCGGGAGAGGGTTACGAGCAGTACTTC. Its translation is CASSLFLAGEGYEQYF.

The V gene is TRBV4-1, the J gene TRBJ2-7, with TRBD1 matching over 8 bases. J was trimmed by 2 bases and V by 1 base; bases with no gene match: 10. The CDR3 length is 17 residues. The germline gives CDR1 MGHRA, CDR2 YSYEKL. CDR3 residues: CASSQGTGKDSTYEQYF. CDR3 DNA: TGCGCCAGCAGCCAAGGGACAGGGAAGGACTCTACCTACGAGCAGTACTTC.